These 20 T cell receptor beta chains were all obtained from the same sample, sequenced in a study of OX40 agonist ivuxolimab in advanced cancers. Produced via immunoSEQ multiplex PCR; TCRdb's table is partial and in-frame only. Among just under 65,000 clones listed, around 85% were seen once. The sequencing used CD4+ or CD8+ T cells sorted from blood, collected in a trial of the OX40 agonist ivuxolimab. Receptors originate from an adult with an advanced solid tumor such as melanoma, head and neck, liver or kidney cancer.

The chain uses TRBV4-2 and TRBJ1-1, with D perhaps matching TRBD1 (5 bases). This CDR3 contains 14 residues. Germline V gene sequence: CDR1 LGHNA, CDR2 YNFKEQ. V shed 0 bases and J shed 4 bases, with 9 bases lying between them. The CDR3 DNA reads as TGTGCCAGCAGCCAAGAGACGGGGACCACTGAAGCTTTCTTT. Translated: CASSQETGTTEAFF.

The chain has TRBV19 and TRBJ1-3; D uncertain. V gave up 9 bases and J gave up 2 bases, with 17 bases separating them. The germline CDR1 and CDR2 sequences are LNHDA and SQIVND (reference sequence). The CDR3 length is 15 residues. The CDR3 DNA sequence: TGTGCCAGCGCGAGAGCGAGGGTCACTGGAAACACCATATATTTT. It is translated as CASARARVTGNTIYF.

CDR3: CATSSRQGETQYF. DNA for the CDR3: TGTGCCACCAGCTCTCGACAGGGGGAGACCCAGTACTTC. The gene calls are TRBV15 and TRBJ2-5; 8 bases fit TRBD1. The trim removed 5 bases at V and 5 bases at J, leaving 4 bases unmatched. The CDR3 is 13 amino acids. Per germline, CDR1 LNHNV and CDR2 YYDKDF (reference sequence).

This sequence joins TRBV6-4 and TRBJ2-7; 8 nucleotides agree with TRBD1. Germline V lookup: CDR1 MRHNA, CDR2 SNTAGT. With 4 bases clipped from V and 0 bases from J, the junction kept 8 bases outside the gene matches. The CDR3 runs to 16 residues. The CDR3 region is CASSATDRGDSYEQYF. CDR3 in DNA: TGTGCCAGCAGTGCTACCGACAGGGGAGACTCCTACGAGCAGTACTTC.

The CDR3 region is CASSYVQGYNSPLHF. Here the CDR3 DNA reads TGTGCCAGCAGTTACGTACAGGGCTATAATTCACCCCTCCACTTT. The chain has TRBV6-5 and TRBJ1-6, with D maybe TRBD1 (6 bases). Germline-derived CDR1 and CDR2 are MNHEY and SVGAGI. Trimming removed 2 bases from V and 3 bases from J, with 8 bases in between. The CDR3 is made up of 15 amino acids.

The genes are TRBV4-1 and TRBJ2-7; D not resolved. CDR1 is MGHRA and CDR2 is YSYEKL in the germline V gene. CDR3 size: 15 residues. Trimming left V 2 bases short and J 3 bases short, with 14 bases between. CDR3 protein: CASSQFTNANYEQYF. CDR3 nucleotide sequence: TGCGCCAGCAGCCAATTCACGAATGCCAACTACGAGCAGTACTTC.

The gene calls are TRBV7-9 and TRBJ1-5; 8 bases align to TRBD1. The V segment lost 1 base and the J segment 2 bases; nucleotides outside the gene matches: 1. The length of the CDR3 is 15 residues. CDR1 SEHNR and CDR2 FQNEAQ come from the germline V gene (reference sequence). CDR3 nucleotides: TGTGCCAGCAGCTTAGAGACAGGGGGCAATCAGCCCCAGCATTTT. Its protein product is CASSLETGGNQPQHF.

This chain joins TRBV18 and TRBJ2-3; TRBD2 agrees at 8 bases. The CDR3 has 17 amino acids. Per the germline V gene, CDR1 is KGHSH and CDR2 is LQKENI. V shed 5 bases, J shed 1 base, and the junction held 11 bases outside the gene matches. CDR3 bases: TGTGCCAGCTCATACCCTTCCGGGGGGGTTCGCACAGATACGCAGTATTTT. Translation: CASSYPSGGVRTDTQYF.

This chain connects TRBV5-8 to TRBJ1-6, with no clear D. The CDR3 spans 14 residues. CDR1 is SGHTS, CDR2 YDEGEE, per germline. V dropped 0 bases and J dropped 9 bases, with 10 bases sitting between them. CDR3 in DNA: TGTGCCAGCAGCTTGGACGGTCTTGGTTCACCCCTCCACTTT. Its protein is CASSLDGLGSPLHF.

V is TRBV19 and J is TRBJ2-1; D may correspond to TRBD1 or TRBD2 (5 bases each). The ends were cut back, 4 bases at V and 6 bases at J, with 13 bases in the middle. The germline V gene has CDR1 LNHDA and CDR2 SQIVND (reference sequence). The CDR3 is made up of 14 amino acids. The CDR3: CASSTSGAGNEQFF. The CDR3, as DNA: TGTGCCAGTAGTACGTCCGGGGCGGGCAATGAGCAGTTCTTC.

This chain joins TRBV10-3 and TRBJ1-3; TRBD1 is a possible D gene (6 bases). In germline, CDR1 is ENHRY, CDR2 SYGVKD. The V end lost 8 bases, the J end lost 4 bases, and 9 bases lay between the germline ends. This CDR3 comprises 12 residues. CDR3 loop: CAISGQGNTIYF. For the CDR3, the DNA is TGTGCCATCTCGGGACAAGGAAACACCATATATTTT.

This rearrangement joins TRBV3-2 to TRBJ2-1; the D call of TRBD1 is as the table states it, not checked on the DNA. TRBV3-2 is termed a pseudogene. The CDR3 covers 9 residues. CDR3 loop: CAVGDEQFF. The CDR3 coding sequence is TGTGCCGTAGGGGATGAGCAGTTCTTC.

Only a few counts were recorded for this clone. The chain uses TRBV2 and TRBJ1-5; D is ambiguous. Trimming shortened V by 4 bases and J by 6 bases, and 19 bases separated the two germline ends. The CDR3 totals 16 residues. Germline loops: CDR1 SNHLY, CDR2 FYNNEI. As DNA, the CDR3 is TGTGCCAGCAGTGCAAGTGGAAGGAATGCTGGTCAGCCCCAGCATTTT. It codes for CASSASGRNAGQPQHF.

The chain uses TRBV4-1 and TRBJ1-2, with D uncertain. Germline CDR1 reads MGHRA; CDR2 reads YSYEKL. V was shortened by 0 bases and J by 13 bases, with 18 bases between the two germline ends. The CDR3 contains 14 residues. This chain's CDR3 is CASSQDSGRLTGTF. For the CDR3, the DNA is TGCGCCAGCAGCCAAGACTCGGGCAGACTCACTGGCACCTTC.

This sequence joins TRBV27 and TRBJ2-7; 7 bases line up with TRBD1. This CDR3 is 15 amino acids long. Trimming took 6 bases from V and 1 from J; bases not matched to a gene: 9. In germline, CDR1 is MNHEY, CDR2 SMNVEV (reference sequence). CDR3 region: CASRYAGGVSYEQYF. CDR3 coding DNA: TGTGCCAGCAGATACGCAGGGGGAGTTTCCTACGAGCAGTACTTC.

This clone was recorded a few times. V is TRBV5-1 and J is TRBJ2-5, with TRBD2 identical over 13 bases. The germline V gene has CDR1 SGHRS and CDR2 YFSETQ. The V and J ends lost 4 bases and 5 bases, in that order; junction bases with no gene match: 8. This CDR3 spans 16 amino acids. The DNA for the CDR3 is TGCGCCAGCAGCGACACTAGCGGGGGGGCCTGGGAGACCCAGTACTTC. Protein product: CASSDTSGGAWETQYF. Full variable domain (outside the CDR3, taken from reference TRBV5-1 and TRBJ2-5): KAGVTQTPRYLIKTRGQQVTLSCSPISGHRSVSWYQQTPGQGLQFLFEYFSETQRNKGNFPGRFSGRQFSNSRSEMNVSTLELGDSALYLCASSDTSGGAWETQYFGPGTRLLVL.

This sequence joins TRBV7-8 and TRBJ1-2; TRBD1 matches 9 bases. The V segment lost 5 bases and the J segment 4 bases; nucleotides outside the gene matches: 14. The germline CDR1 and CDR2 sequences are SGHVS and FQNEAQ. The CDR3 runs to 17 residues. CDR3 sequence: CASSPRPTGQGTYGYTF. The CDR3 DNA follows: TGTGCCAGCAGCCCCCGACCAACTGGACAGGGGACCTATGGCTACACCTTC. Drawing the rest from reference TRBV7-8 and TRBJ1-2, the complete variable domain is GAGVSQSPRYKVAKRGQDVALRCDPISGHVSLFWYQQALGQGPEFLTYFQNEAQLDKSGLPSDRFFAERPEGSVSTLKIQRTQQEDSAVYLCASSPRPTGQGTYGYTFGSGTRLTVV.

The chain uses TRBV5-8 and TRBJ1-3; possibly TRBD1 for D (6 bases). In germline, CDR1 is SGHTS, CDR2 YDEGEE. V dropped 2 bases and J dropped 2 bases, with 11 bases sitting between them. CDR3 length equals 15 residues. The CDR3 DNA reads as TGTGCCAGCAGCTTTTGGACAGTGCCTGGAAACACCATATATTTT. It translates to CASSFWTVPGNTIYF. The complete variable domain, with remaining parts taken from reference TRBV5-8 and TRBJ1-3, reads EAGVTQSPTHLIKTRGQQATLRCSPISGHTSVYWYQQALGLGLQFLLWYDEGEERNRGNFPPRFSGRQFPNYSSELNVNALELEDSALYLCASSFWTVPGNTIYFGEGSWLTVV.

V and J are TRBV2 and TRBJ1-2; tentative D call: TRBD1 (5 bases). The CDR3 runs 13 residues. The V end lost 6 bases, the J end lost 8 bases, and 16 bases lay between the germline ends. Germline V gene lookup returns CDR1 SNHLY and CDR2 FYNNEI. CDR3 sequence reads: CASSLGREGGYTF. CDR3 bases: TGTGCCAGCAGCTTAGGCAGGGAAGGAGGCTACACCTTC.

The chain has TRBV14 and TRBJ1-3, with D perhaps TRBD1 (5 bases). Deletions cut 4 bases from V and 0 bases from J, with 13 bases between. Germline V gene sequence: CDR1 SGHDN, CDR2 FVKESK. CDR3 length equals 16 residues. CDR3 coding DNA: TGTGCCAGCAGCCCGGCAGGGCGATACTCTGGAAACACCATATATTTT. Translating gives CASSPAGRYSGNTIYF.